The present entry profiles one T cell receptor beta chain with its context. Its antigen is unknown. This sample stems from a study of identical twins. Study-level findings and limits: Diverse VJ usage suggested most zero-insertion clonotypes were not invariant T cells. Excess twin sharing in beta out-of-frame sequences was weaker.

In germline, CDR1 is LNHNV, CDR2 YYDKDF (reference sequence). The length of the CDR3 is 16 residues. With V trimmed by 0 bases and J by 8 bases, 11 bases remained unmatched. TCRdb fed the 5' RACE reads into MiXCR, producing one record per CDR3 protein. Among around 240,000 distinct CDR3 sequences listed, over 9.5% were seen once. The chain joins TRBV15 to TRBJ1-2, with 8 bases fitting TRBD1. The receptor comes from a man aged 45-65 years in good health. The sample taken for sequencing was memory T cells sorted from blood. The CDR3 here is CATSRDRGQAGGGYTF. CDR3 nucleotides: TGTGCCACCAGCAGAGATAGGGGACAGGCCGGGGGCGGCTACACCTTC.